This note documents a single T cell receptor (beta chain) sequence. Its target antigen remains unknown. The record has no base qualities; no much larger clone is one base away. The treatment or condition label on this specimen signifies: in vitro stimulation with specific CMV peptide epitopes to enrich CMV-specific T cells. CDR1 and CDR2, looked up from the germline V gene, are MDHEN and SYDVKM. V ends up 10 bases short and J 7 bases short, with an unmatched junction base count of 11. The CDR3 measures 13 amino acids from cysteine to phenylalanine. The CDR3 DNA has 39 bases and is translated from base 1. Sequenced using an Illumina HiSeq 1500. The public reads were run again by TCRdb, first through fastp at Q25 and then through MiXCR, and only productive beta chains were kept. Rows are unified per CDR3 protein, each entry keeping the most common DNA and genes. The sample has about 700,000 distinct CDR3 sequences on record, roughly 36% of them singletons. The ten largest clones add up to 18% of the sample.

The record originates from a study of T cell repertoires in cytomegalovirus infection (dated by TCRdb to between 2018 and 2021). Study-level background: The peptide stimulations were aimed at well-studied HLA-B-restricted epitopes as well as recently identified HLA-C-restricted CMV epitopes, whose presentation resists viral immunomodulation. Donor HLA type was relevant to the analysis, because carriage of CMV infection together with the matching HLA type was indicated by public TCR beta signatures.

What the work shows at the level of the full study, not this receptor alone: The ex vivo response was dominated by HLA-C-restricted CMV-specific TCR beta clonotypes, and the single most frequent clonotype in two of eight donors was supplied by these HLA-C-restricted clonotypes. In both this cohort and an independent cohort of 352 donors, the cumulative frequency of public TCR beta family members distinguished carriers of CMV infection plus the relevant HLA type.

The rearranged segments are TRBV28 and TRBJ1-2, with 8 junctional bases fitting TRBD1. The specimen was cultured PBMCs, collected from culture after CMV antigen stimulation. This receptor was taken from a human donor in good health (CMV status not recorded). Some clones in this sample may be carry-over from other donors' samples. The DNA reads as follows: TGTGCCACCCCCGGACAGGGCCTTGGTGGCTACACCTTC. Translation gives CATPGQGLGGYTF.